Listed below are T cell receptor beta chains from one sample, sequenced in a study of T cell repertoires in cytomegalovirus infection. These receptors' antigens are unknown. TCRdb ran MiXCR on the reads and lists one entry per CDR3 protein. The sample lists a few hundred thousand distinct CDR3 sequences, roughly a third occurring once. The material was cultured PBMCs, obtained from culture after CMV antigen stimulation. These receptors were obtained from a human donor in good health (CMV status not recorded). Some clones in this sample may be carry-over from other donors' samples. CDR3s include the opening cysteine and the closing phenylalanine or tryptophan. The D gene is left open where the match is weak. A clone size is listed for some rows: how often the clone was seen (once, few, many), or a class if it is expanded.

j_call v_call d_call clone_size cdr3_nt cdr3_aa
TRBJ2-7 TRBV20-1 TRBD2 NA TGCAGTGCCGGGACTAGCGGGGGGTACGAGCAGTACTTC CSAGTSGGYEQYF
TRBJ2-1 TRBV9 TRBD2 NA TGTGCCAGCAGCGTAACTAGCGGGGGTGAGCAGTTCTTC CASSVTSGGEQFF
TRBJ2-1 TRBV6-2/TRBV6-3 TRBD2 NA TGTGCCAGCAATAAGCGGGACTCCAATGAGCAGTTCTTC CASNKRDSNEQFF
TRBJ2-3 TRBV5-6 TRBD2 NA TGTGCCAGCACAGGCCTAGCGGGAGGACGGGCAGATACGCAGTATTTT CASTGLAGGRADTQYF
TRBJ1-5 TRBV7-8 NA NA TGTGCCAGCAGCTTGAAGGGGCAGCCCCAGCATTTT CASSLKGQPQHF
TRBJ2-3 TRBV4-3 NA NA TGCGCCAGCAGCCAAGCCACGGGGCGAGTGGTAAGCACAGATACGCAGTATTTT CASSQATGRVVSTDTQYF
TRBJ2-1 TRBV7-2 NA NA TGTGCCAGCAGCTCAGAGACTACTTTCTACAATGAGCAGTTCTTC CASSSETTFYNEQFF
TRBJ2-5 TRBV4-3 NA NA TGCGCCAGCAGCCAAGGCGCCTTCCAAGAGACCCAGTACTTC CASSQGAFQETQYF
TRBJ2-1 TRBV11-3 NA few TGTGCCAGCAGCTTAGGAGGGAGTGACTACAATGAGCAGTTCTTC CASSLGGSDYNEQFF
TRBJ2-4 TRBV7-8 TRBD2 NA TGTGCCAGCAGCGGGACTAGCGAGTTTGGCATTCAGTACTTC CASSGTSEFGIQYF
TRBJ2-7 TRBV7-2 NA many TGTGCCAGCAGCTCGGGACCGCATCCCTACGAGCAGTACTTC CASSSGPHPYEQYF
TRBJ2-2 TRBV7-8 TRBD2 NA TGTGCCAGCAGCTTTCCCCTCAGGCGGGAGGTGCACACCGGGGAGCTGTTTTTT CASSFPLRREVHTGELFF
TRBJ1-5 TRBV5-1 NA NA TGCGCCAGCAGCCCGGTCCCCAATCAGCCCCAGCATTTT CASSPVPNQPQHF
TRBJ1-2 TRBV27 NA few TGTGCCAGCAGAACCAGGAACCGGAACTATGGCTACACCTTC CASRTRNRNYGYTF
TRBJ2-6 TRBV7-4 NA NA TGTGCCAGCAGCCTCCGGGACATCAGCTCTGGGGCCAACGTCCTGACTTTC CASSLRDISSGANVLTF
TRBJ2-5 TRBV7-8 NA few TGTGCCAGCAGCTACCCGGGGATTAGCGGCCTCGGGGCCCAGTACTTC CASSYPGISGLGAQYF